The 28 T cell receptor beta chains reported below all come from one sample, sequenced in a study of metastatic and nonmetastatic thyroid tumors. Using MiXCR, TCRdb re-called clones from the PCR reads. The data hold roughly 20,000 clones, with about 28% observed a single time. All patients were untreated before thyroid surgery. Sequenced material: tumor tissue. All receptors come from a male donor with papillary thyroid cancer or a benign thyroid nodule (not recorded which). Some clones in this sample may be carry-over from other donors' samples.

This clone was detected many times. The chain uses TRBV27 and TRBJ1-1; D remains unclear. Germline lookup yields CDR1 MNHEY and CDR2 SMNVEV (reference sequence). The length of the CDR3 is 11 residues. Trimming pared 7 bases from V and 7 bases from J, leaving 10 bases between. The CDR3 protein is CASKGKGEAFF. The CDR3 bases are TGTGCCAGCAAAGGGAAGGGTGAAGCTTTCTTT.

This clone was found many times. This chain's CDR3 is CASGKEGSDTEAFF. The CDR3 DNA reads as TGTGCCAGCGGAAAGGAGGGGTCGGACACTGAAGCTTTCTTT. The rearrangement uses TRBV6-1 and TRBJ1-1, with a weak D call TRBD1 (5 bases). The CDR3 covers 14 residues. Germline-derived CDR1 and CDR2 are MNHNS and SASEGT. Trimming removed 8 bases from V and 3 bases from J, with 16 bases in between.

This chain uses TRBV5-1 with TRBJ2-3; D not certain. The CDR3 contains 15 residues. Trimming pared 0 bases from V and 1 base from J, leaving 9 bases between. The V gene's germline CDR1 is SGHRS and CDR2 YFSETQ. Here the CDR3 DNA reads TGCGCCAGCAGCTTGGAGTCAGAAGGCACAGATACGCAGTATTTT. This translates into CASSLESEGTDTQYF.

Only a few counts were recorded for this clone. V usage is TRBV7-3 and J usage is TRBJ2-1, with D hard to call. Trimming cost V 2 bases and J 0 bases, with 2 bases left between them. CDR1 is SGHTA, CDR2 FQGTGA, per germline. This CDR3 has 13 amino acids. CDR3 residues: CASSLDSYNEQFF. CDR3 coding DNA: TGTGCCAGCAGCTTAGACTCCTACAATGAGCAGTTCTTC.

Within the sample, this clone is medium-sized (0.01 to 0.1%). The rearrangement links TRBV7-8 to TRBJ2-7, with D possibly matching TRBD1 (7 bases). The CDR3 spans 13 residues. Germline V gene sequence: CDR1 SGHVS, CDR2 FQNEAQ. Trimming removed 7 bases from V and 7 bases from J, with 17 bases in between. The CDR3 spells CASTLAGGGEQYF. The CDR3 DNA is TGTGCCAGCACATTGGCAGGGGGAGGAGAGCAGTACTTC.

The rearrangement joins TRBV9 to TRBJ2-7, with 10 bases identical to TRBD2. Unmatched junction bases numbered 5, after V lost 2 bases and J lost 3 bases. Germline-derived CDR1 and CDR2 are SGDLS and YYNGEE. This CDR3 comprises 15 residues. CDR3 nucleotides: TGTGCCAGCAGCGTCCTAGCGGGAGATATCTACGAGCAGTACTTC. It is translated as CASSVLAGDIYEQYF.

This clone has only a few counts. The chain couples TRBV28 to TRBJ2-1; no definite D call. This CDR3 region has 12 residues. V was trimmed by 4 bases and J by 4 bases, leaving 5 bases between them. CDR1 is MDHEN and CDR2 is SYDVKM in the germline V gene. The CDR3 DNA reads TGTGCCAGCAGTTACAGTTACAATGAGCAGTTCTTC. Amino acids: CASSYSYNEQFF.

In this sample, this clone turned up a few times. V usage is TRBV7-9 and J usage is TRBJ2-7, with 8 bases fitting TRBD1. Germline lookup yields CDR1 SEHNR and CDR2 FQNEAQ (reference sequence). The length of the CDR3 is 14 residues. V shed 4 bases, J shed 3 bases, and the junction held 5 bases outside the gene matches. CDR3 DNA sequence: TGTGCCAGCAGCTCACGGACAGGGCTCTACGAGCAGTACTTC. Protein sequence: CASSSRTGLYEQYF. Looking up the rest from reference TRBV7-9 and TRBJ2-7 gives the full variable domain: DTGVSQNPRHKITKRGQNVTFRCDPISEHNRLYWYRQTLGQGPEFLTYFQNEAQLEKSRLLSDRFSAERPKGSFSTLEIQRTEQGDSAMYLCASSSRTGLYEQYFGPGTRLTVT.

The CDR3 protein is CASCPLAGSYNEQFF. The CDR3 nucleotides read TGTGCCAGCTGCCCCTTAGCGGGGTCCTACAATGAGCAGTTCTTC. The chain recombines TRBV28 with TRBJ2-1, with 8 bases aligning to TRBD2. V shed 8 bases, J shed 1 base, and the junction held 7 bases outside the gene matches. Germline CDR1 MDHEN, CDR2 SYDVKM. CDR3 length equals 15 residues.

CDR3 bases: TGTGCCAGCAGTTATGGCCAATCCTACGAGCAGTACTTC. It codes for CASSYGQSYEQYF. This chain joins TRBV6-6 and TRBJ2-7; D unclear. Germline V gene lookup returns CDR1 MNHNY and CDR2 SVGAGI (reference sequence). V dropped 3 bases and J dropped 1 base, with 7 bases sitting between them. The CDR3 totals 13 residues.

This chain connects TRBV11-1 to TRBJ1-1, with no clear D. The V gene's germline CDR1 is SGHAT and CDR2 FQDESV (reference sequence). The CDR3 is 16 amino acids. The germline V and J ends were trimmed by 8 bases and 0 bases, with 19 bases remaining between them. The CDR3 nucleotides are TGTGCCAGCTCGGTAACCATCGGAAGCTTGAACACTGAAGCTTTCTTT. This gives the protein CASSVTIGSLNTEAFF.

The V and J genes are TRBV20-1 and TRBJ1-5, with 11 positions matching TRBD1. This CDR3 comprises 13 residues. Germline V lookup: CDR1 DFQATT, CDR2 SNEGSKA (reference sequence). After removal of 5 bases from V and 11 bases from J, the junction contained 8 bases not matched to a gene. CDR3 in amino acids: CSASRDRGFAQHF. For the CDR3, the DNA is TGCAGTGCTTCCCGGGACAGGGGGTTTGCCCAGCATTTT.

Note on this clone: A much larger clone sits a single nucleotide away, making a read error possible. Other DNA sequences in the same sample also yield this CDR3. J is TRBJ2-5 and V is TRBV10-3, with a tentative D call TRBD2 (6 bases). In germline, CDR1 is ENHRY, CDR2 SYGVKD. The CDR3 totals 14 residues. Trimming cost V 10 bases and J 1 base, with 16 bases left between them. CDR3 residues: CATWGRGTQETQYF. In DNA form, the CDR3 reads TGTGCCACCTGGGGACGGGGGACCCAAGAGACCCAGTACTTC.

This clone has more than one count but fewer than ten. This chain connects TRBV28 to TRBJ2-6; 12 bases fit TRBD1. J gave up 3 bases and V 4 bases, and 10 bases lay outside the gene matches. Germline lookup yields CDR1 MDHEN and CDR2 SYDVKM. This CDR3 is 19 amino acids long. The CDR3 nucleotides read TGTGCCAGCAGTTCGGACCGGGACAGGGGGCGGTTTGGGGCCAACGTCCTGACTTTC. This translates into CASSSDRDRGRFGANVLTF.

The chain carries TRBV11-2 and TRBJ2-3; possible D gene TRBD2, 7 bases. This CDR3 contains 18 residues. V gave up 0 bases and J gave up 0 bases, with 16 bases separating them. Per the germline V gene, CDR1 is SGHAT and CDR2 is FQNNGV. DNA for the CDR3: TGTGCCAGCAGCTTAGAGGGGGGGGCTAGCGGTAGCACAGATACGCAGTATTTT. It translates to CASSLEGGASGSTDTQYF.

This clone was seen a handful of times. The V call is TRBV7-6, the J call TRBJ1-1; possibly TRBD1 for D (6 bases). The CDR3 contains 17 residues. CDR1 is SGHVS, CDR2 FNYEAQ, per germline. The V gene lost 1 base and the J gene lost 0 bases, with 15 bases spanning the gap. The CDR3 region is CASSLVSTGPMNTEAFF. CDR3 bases: TGTGCCAGCAGCTTAGTTTCGACAGGTCCCATGAACACTGAAGCTTTCTTT.

The chain combines TRBV6-1 with TRBJ2-7; D not certain. Germline values: CDR1 MNHNS, CDR2 SASEGT. The CDR3 is made up of 14 amino acids. The V end was cut by 3 bases, the J end by 0 bases, with 9 bases between. DNA of the CDR3: TGTGCCAGCAGTGACAGTATTCGCTCCTACGAGCAGTACTTC. As protein: CASSDSIRSYEQYF.

This clone was observed at least ten times. The chain employs TRBV6-4 and TRBJ1-5; weak D call: TRBD1 (5 bases). V gave up 4 bases and J gave up 7 bases, with 11 bases separating them. This CDR3 has 13 residues. Germline V gene data show CDR1 as MRHNA and CDR2 as SNTAGT. CDR3 loop: CASSVGGEQPQHF. CDR3 bases: TGTGCCAGCAGTGTGGGGGGTGAACAGCCCCAGCATTTT.

The chain joins TRBV20-1 to TRBJ1-5; possibly TRBD1 for D (5 bases). The V and J ends lost 2 bases and 6 bases respectively, with 17 bases between them. The germline gives CDR1 DFQATT, CDR2 SNEGSKA (reference sequence). The length of the CDR3 is 15 residues. In DNA form, the CDR3 reads TGCAGTGCTAGATCTAGGGCAGGTGGGGGTCAGCCCCAGCATTTT. Amino acids: CSARSRAGGGQPQHF.

This clone was detected a few times. This chain connects TRBV24-1 to TRBJ1-2; 8 bases map to TRBD1. Germline lookup yields CDR1 KGHDR and CDR2 SFDVKD. Trimming cost V 4 bases and J 7 bases; bases outside gene matches: 10. This CDR3 comprises 15 residues. The CDR3 here is CATSDRIQGASGYTF. The CDR3, as DNA: TGTGCCACCAGTGACCGAATCCAGGGGGCGAGTGGCTACACCTTC.

This clone was recorded a few times. The CDR3, as DNA: TGTGCCAGCACTTCGGGACGGCAGAGCTCCTACGAGCAGTACTTC. Its translation: CASTSGRQSSYEQYF. J is TRBJ2-7 and V is TRBV6-1, with D perhaps given as TRBD1 or TRBD2 (5 bases each). The CDR3 is made up of 15 amino acids. V was cut by 7 bases and J by 0 bases, with 16 bases left in between. The germline V gene has CDR1 MNHNS and CDR2 SASEGT.

V usage is TRBV20-1 and J usage is TRBJ2-7; 10 bases align to TRBD2. This CDR3 spans 15 amino acids. V was clipped by 3 bases and J by 0 bases; unmatched bases: 5. The germline V gene encodes CDR1 DFQATT and CDR2 SNEGSKA (reference sequence). The CDR3 sequence: CSARGASGSSYEQYF. Written as DNA, the CDR3 is TGCAGTGCTAGGGGGGCTAGCGGGAGCTCCTACGAGCAGTACTTC.

The chain combines TRBV28 with TRBJ2-7; D gene unclear. Trimming cost V 6 bases and J 4 bases, with 7 bases left between them. The CDR3 runs to 11 residues. Looked up from germline, CDR1 is MDHEN and CDR2 is SYDVKM. The CDR3 spells CASRSLYEQYF. The DNA for the CDR3 is TGTGCCAGCAGGAGCCTATACGAGCAGTACTTC. Full variable domain (rest looked up from reference TRBV28 and TRBJ2-7): DVKVTQSSRYLVKRTGEKVFLECVQDMDHENMFWYRQDPGLGLRLIYFSYDVKMKEKGDIPEGYSVSREKKERFSLILESASTNQTSMYLCASRSLYEQYFGPGTRLTVT.

The rearrangement links TRBV7-3 to TRBJ1-1; D remains unclear. The CDR3 covers 13 residues. In germline, CDR1 is SGHTA, CDR2 FQGTGA. With 3 bases removed from V and 4 bases from J, the gap between germline ends came to 9 bases. CDR3 region: CASSFTWTTEAFF. As DNA, the CDR3 is TGTGCCAGCAGCTTTACATGGACCACTGAAGCTTTCTTT.

In its sample, this clone was seen a few times. The rearrangement joins TRBV20-1 to TRBJ2-2; either TRBD1 or TRBD2 may fit D (6 bases each). This CDR3 is 17 amino acids long. Between the trimmed V and J ends, which lost 6 bases and 5 bases, there was a span of 25 bases. Germline V CDR1 and CDR2: DFQATT, SNEGSKA (reference sequence). The CDR3 here is CSALRGPGAWGTGELFF. CDR3 nucleotides: TGCAGTGCGCTACGGGGGCCGGGGGCATGGGGAACCGGGGAGCTGTTTTTT.

The J gene is TRBJ1-1, the V gene TRBV28; weak D call: TRBD1 (5 bases). The CDR3 has 14 residues. Looked up from germline, CDR1 is MDHEN and CDR2 is SYDVKM. Trimming took 5 bases from V and 11 from J, leaving 21 bases between them. The CDR3: CASSIGAIPLGAFF. For the CDR3, the DNA is TGTGCCAGCAGTATCGGGGCCATACCCCTGGGGGCTTTCTTT.

This clone was observed a few times. The chain joins TRBV15 to TRBJ2-7; no firm D call. The length of the CDR3 is 14 residues. Germline V gene sequence: CDR1 LNHNV, CDR2 YYDKDF (reference sequence). V gave up 7 bases and J gave up 0 bases, with 13 bases separating them. The CDR3 sequence is CATKVELSSYEQYF. CDR3 DNA: TGTGCCACCAAGGTCGAACTGAGCTCCTACGAGCAGTACTTC.

This clone was recorded many times. The chain links TRBV7-2 to TRBJ1-1, with 8 bases aligning to TRBD1. The germline V gene encodes CDR1 SGHTA and CDR2 FQGNSA. J gave up 5 bases and V 5 bases, and 10 bases lay outside the gene matches. The CDR3 is 15 residues long. Here the CDR3 reads CASSPQAQGGTEAFF. The CDR3 coding sequence is TGTGCCAGCAGCCCCCAGGCACAGGGGGGAACTGAAGCTTTCTTT.